These T cell receptor beta chains were read from a single sample in a study of T cells expressing NK-cell markers. TCRdb reprocessed the 5' RACE reads and stores each CDR3 protein as one record, lacking DNA. This repertoire includes 350,000 to 450,000 distinct CDR3 sequences. The sample consisted of blood T cells: a sorted CD56 or NKG2C T cell subset, CD4+ or CD8+ T cells, or bulk PBMC T cells (not recorded which). Receptors originate from a man between 18 and 69 years old in good health. The CDR3 runs from the conserved cysteine through the conserved F or W.

j_call v_call cdr3_aa
TRBJ2-1 TRBV6-1 CASRPKAGTGTHEQFF
TRBJ2-7 TRBV6-6 CASAGALGHEQYF
TRBJ1-1 TRBV28 CASRPRTGMNTEAFF
TRBJ2-1 TRBV5-1 CASREEPHVGVEQFF
TRBJ1-3 TRBV20-1 CSAKDRVYGNTIYF
TRBJ1-5 TRBV2 CASTFDRDYQPQHF
TRBJ2-5 TRBV12-3/TRBV12-4 CASSSHGQAQETQYF
TRBJ2-3 TRBV5-1 CASSQFSSTDTQYF
TRBJ2-6 TRBV11-2 CASSLVAGAASGANVLTF
TRBJ1-6 TRBV11-2 CASSLESLQGRGRNSPLHF
TRBJ2-3 TRBV18 CASSRLTLGGDTQYF
TRBJ1-4 TRBV12-3/TRBV12-4 CASSLQGSRNEKLFF
TRBJ2-2 TRBV5-1 CASSLRGAGGELFF
TRBJ2-1 TRBV13 CASSSKTGEQFF
TRBJ2-7 TRBV6-5 CASSSTGSTTYEQYF
TRBJ2-1 TRBV2 CASRTSGGVPFF
TRBJ1-2 TRBV20-1 CSARSTGTGGGGYTF
TRBJ2-4 TRBV3-1 CASSQASGGERNIQYF